The 8 T cell receptor beta chains given below trace back to one sample, sequenced in a study of glioma-infiltrating T cells. Using RNA template, CDR3s of TCR alpha and beta were amplified with iRepertoire arm-PCR. TCRdb used MiXCR to reprocess the multiplex PCR reads, holding one entry per CDR3 protein. The table shows roughly 100,000 distinct CDR3 sequences, with around 28% occurring only once. The specimen sequenced was glioma tissue, nonneoplastic brain tissue, or PBMCs (not recorded which). All receptors derive from a human donor with low-grade glioma or glioblastoma, undergoing nonglioma brain surgery, or in good health (not recorded which).

The table lists this clonotype with many counts. The CDR3 sequence: CSARDGLAGVGGELFF. The CDR3 bases are TGCAGTGCTAGAGATGGGCTAGCGGGGGTCGGCGGGGAGCTGTTTTTT. The chain joins TRBV20-1 to TRBJ2-2, with TRBD2 matching 10 bases. The V gene's germline CDR1 is DFQATT and CDR2 SNEGSKA (reference sequence). Trimming took 0 bases from V and 7 from J; bases not matched to a gene: 8. The CDR3 loop spans 16 amino acids.

This clonotype has a count of ten or more. The rearrangement uses TRBV7-9 and TRBJ2-3, with 8 bases matching TRBD2. Trimming cost V 5 bases and J 2 bases; bases outside gene matches: 6. The CDR3 is made up of 15 amino acids. The germline gives CDR1 SEHNR, CDR2 FQNEAQ (reference sequence). The CDR3 region is CASSTTRGATDTQYF. The CDR3 bases are TGTGCCAGCAGCACTACGCGGGGGGCCACAGATACGCAGTATTTT.

In its sample, this clonotype was seen many times. The chain joins TRBV7-9 to TRBJ1-1; 7 bases are a match to TRBD1. CDR1 and CDR2 (germline): SEHNR, FQNEAQ (reference sequence). This CDR3 spans 15 amino acids. V shed 7 bases, J shed 1 base, and the junction held 9 bases outside the gene matches. The CDR3 DNA is TGTGCCAGCAACACTAGACAGGGACCGAACACTGAAGCTTTCTTT. It specifies CASNTRQGPNTEAFF.

This clonotype occurred many times. This chain joins TRBV3-1 and TRBJ2-1; D is undetermined. CDR1 and CDR2 (germline): LGHDT, YNNKEL (reference sequence). Trimming removed 0 bases from V and 4 bases from J, with 10 bases in between. The CDR3 length is 15 residues. The CDR3 DNA sequence: TGTGCCAGCAGCCAAGATCAGAGACTTTACAATGAGCAGTTCTTC. Protein: CASSQDQRLYNEQFF.

The V gene is TRBV11-1, the J gene TRBJ2-7; no firm D call. The CDR3 consists of 12 residues. V lost 5 bases and J lost 5, with 10 bases in between. Germline loops: CDR1 SGHAT, CDR2 FQDESV (reference sequence). CDR3 DNA sequence: TGTGCCAGCAGCCTGAGGATCGACGAGCAGTACTTC. Encoded protein: CASSLRIDEQYF.

CDR3 amino acids: CASRPSGGSSYNEQFF. The DNA of the CDR3 is TGTGCCAGCAGGCCGTCTGGCGGGAGCTCCTACAATGAGCAGTTCTTC. V gene TRBV7-2 combines with J gene TRBJ2-1; TRBD2 matches 7 bases. This CDR3 has 16 residues. Looked up from germline, CDR1 is SGHTA and CDR2 is FQGNSA. J was trimmed by 0 bases and V by 6 bases; bases with no gene match: 8.

Points on this clonotype: A single base separates this from a much larger clone, so it may be a read error. This chain joins TRBV12-3 or TRBV12-4 and TRBJ2-3; no definite D call. CDR3 length: 15 residues. Trimming pared 6 bases from V and 4 bases from J, leaving 17 bases between. The CDR3 reads CASSLHGLVSDTQYF. CDR3 sequence (DNA): TGTGCCAGCAGCCTCCATGGTCTAGTTTCAGATACGCAGTATTTT.

This chain uses TRBV7-3 with TRBJ2-5, with 7 nucleotides matching TRBD1. The DNA matches TRBJ2-7 better at its end, which makes the J call doubtful. The CDR3 contains 15 residues. Germline V gives CDR1 SGHTA, CDR2 FQGTGA. CDR3 protein: CASSLDRELDYEQYF. The CDR3 DNA reads as TGTGCCAGCAGCTTAGACAGGGAGTTGGATTACGAGCAGTACTTC.